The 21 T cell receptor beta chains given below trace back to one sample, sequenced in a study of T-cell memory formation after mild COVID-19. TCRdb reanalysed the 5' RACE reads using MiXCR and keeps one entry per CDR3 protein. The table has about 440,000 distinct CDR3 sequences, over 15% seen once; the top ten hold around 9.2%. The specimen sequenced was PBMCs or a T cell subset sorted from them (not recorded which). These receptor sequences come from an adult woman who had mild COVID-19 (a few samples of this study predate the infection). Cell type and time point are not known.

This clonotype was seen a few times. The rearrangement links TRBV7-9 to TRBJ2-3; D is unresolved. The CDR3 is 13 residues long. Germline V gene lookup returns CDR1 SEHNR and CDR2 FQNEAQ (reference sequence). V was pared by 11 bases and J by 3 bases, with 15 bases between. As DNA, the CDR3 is TGTGCCGCCGGACGGAGCAAGACAGATACGCAGTATTTT. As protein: CAAGRSKTDTQYF.

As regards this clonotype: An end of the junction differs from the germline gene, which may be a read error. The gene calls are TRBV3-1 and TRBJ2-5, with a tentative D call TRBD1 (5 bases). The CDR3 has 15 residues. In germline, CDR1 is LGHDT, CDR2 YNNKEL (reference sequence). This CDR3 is CASSQDRQNQDTQYF. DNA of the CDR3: TGTGCCAGCAGCCAAGATAGACAGAACCAAGATACCCAGTACTTC.

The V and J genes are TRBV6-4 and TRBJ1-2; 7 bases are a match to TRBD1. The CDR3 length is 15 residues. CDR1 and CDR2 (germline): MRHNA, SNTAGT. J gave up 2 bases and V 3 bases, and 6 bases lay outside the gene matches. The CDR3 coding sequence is TGTGCCAGCAGTGAAGGGATGGGACAGAACTATGGCTACACCTTC. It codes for CASSEGMGQNYGYTF.

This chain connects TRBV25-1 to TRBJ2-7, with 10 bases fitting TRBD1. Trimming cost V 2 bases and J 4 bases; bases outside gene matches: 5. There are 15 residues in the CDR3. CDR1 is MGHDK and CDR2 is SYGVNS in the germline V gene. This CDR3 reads CASSEVTGGDYEQYF. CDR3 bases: TGTGCCAGCAGTGAAGTGACAGGGGGCGATTACGAGCAGTACTTC.

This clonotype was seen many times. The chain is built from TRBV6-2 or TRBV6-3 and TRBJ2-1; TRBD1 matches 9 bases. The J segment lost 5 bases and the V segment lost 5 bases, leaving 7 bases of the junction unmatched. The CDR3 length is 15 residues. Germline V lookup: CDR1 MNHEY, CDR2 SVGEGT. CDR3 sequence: CASSARGQGNNEQFF. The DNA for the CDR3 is TGTGCCAGCAGTGCCCGGGGACAGGGAAACAATGAGCAGTTCTTC.

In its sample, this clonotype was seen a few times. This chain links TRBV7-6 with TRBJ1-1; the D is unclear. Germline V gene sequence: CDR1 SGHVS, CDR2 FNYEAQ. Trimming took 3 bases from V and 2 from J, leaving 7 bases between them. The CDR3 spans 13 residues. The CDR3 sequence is CASSFGYNTEAFF. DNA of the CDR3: TGTGCCAGCAGCTTCGGTTATAACACTGAAGCTTTCTTT.

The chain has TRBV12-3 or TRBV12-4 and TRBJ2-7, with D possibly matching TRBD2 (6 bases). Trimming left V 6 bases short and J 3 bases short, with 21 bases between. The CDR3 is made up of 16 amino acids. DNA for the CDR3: TGTGCCAGCAGCCCTTCGGGGCAGGGACTGGGCTACGAGCAGTACTTC. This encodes CASSPSGQGLGYEQYF.

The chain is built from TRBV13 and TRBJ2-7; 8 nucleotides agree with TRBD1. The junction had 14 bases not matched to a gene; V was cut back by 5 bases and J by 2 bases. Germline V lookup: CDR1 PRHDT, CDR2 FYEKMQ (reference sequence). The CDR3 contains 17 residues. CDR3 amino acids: CASSRLVYGQGTYEQYF. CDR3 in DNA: TGTGCCAGCAGCCGTTTAGTCTATGGACAGGGAACCTACGAGCAGTACTTC.

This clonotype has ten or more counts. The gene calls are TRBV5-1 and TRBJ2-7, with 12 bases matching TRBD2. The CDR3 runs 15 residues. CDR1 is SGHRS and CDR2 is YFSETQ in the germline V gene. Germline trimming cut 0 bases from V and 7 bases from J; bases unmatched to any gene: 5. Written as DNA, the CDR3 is TGCGCCAGCAGCTTGGATCCCGGACTAGCGGGGGAGCAGTACTTC. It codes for CASSLDPGLAGEQYF.

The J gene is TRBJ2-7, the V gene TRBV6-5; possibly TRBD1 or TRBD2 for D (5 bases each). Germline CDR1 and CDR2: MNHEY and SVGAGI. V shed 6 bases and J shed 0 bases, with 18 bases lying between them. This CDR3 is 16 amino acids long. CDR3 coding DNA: TGTGCCAGCAGCTATACGGGACCGAGTAACTCCTACGAGCAGTACTTC. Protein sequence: CASSYTGPSNSYEQYF.

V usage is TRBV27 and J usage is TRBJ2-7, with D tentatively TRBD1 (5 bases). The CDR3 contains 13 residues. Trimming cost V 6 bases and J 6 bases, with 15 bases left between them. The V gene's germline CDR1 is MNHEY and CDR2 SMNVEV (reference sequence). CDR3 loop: CASRPLGAGEQYF. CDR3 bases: TGTGCCAGCAGACCCCTAGGGGCCGGCGAGCAGTACTTC.

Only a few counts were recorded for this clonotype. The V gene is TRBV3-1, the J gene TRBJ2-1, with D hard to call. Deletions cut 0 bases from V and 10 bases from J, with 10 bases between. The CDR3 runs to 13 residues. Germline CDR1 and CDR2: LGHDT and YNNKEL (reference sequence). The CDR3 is CASSQDLVREQFF. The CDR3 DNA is TGTGCCAGCAGCCAAGATCTCGTTCGGGAGCAGTTCTTC.

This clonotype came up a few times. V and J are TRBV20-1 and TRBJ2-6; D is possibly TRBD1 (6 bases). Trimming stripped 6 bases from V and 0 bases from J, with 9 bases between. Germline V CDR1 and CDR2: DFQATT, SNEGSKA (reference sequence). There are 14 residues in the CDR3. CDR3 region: CSAPRGSGANVLTF. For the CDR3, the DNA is TGCAGTGCCCCCAGGGGCTCTGGGGCCAACGTCCTGACTTTC.

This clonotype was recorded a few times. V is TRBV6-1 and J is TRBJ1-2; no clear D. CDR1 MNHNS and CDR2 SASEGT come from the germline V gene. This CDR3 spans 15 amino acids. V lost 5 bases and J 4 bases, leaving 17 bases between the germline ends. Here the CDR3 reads CASSQGRNSLYGYTF. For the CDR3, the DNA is TGTGCCAGCAGTCAAGGACGGAATTCACTCTATGGCTACACCTTC.

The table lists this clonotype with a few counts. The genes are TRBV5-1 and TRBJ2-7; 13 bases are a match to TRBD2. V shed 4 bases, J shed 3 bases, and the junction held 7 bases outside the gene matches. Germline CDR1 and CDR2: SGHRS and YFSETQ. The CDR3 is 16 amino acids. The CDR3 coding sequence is TGCGCCAGCAGCCTTGGGACTAGCGGGGCTGGCTACGAGCAGTACTTC. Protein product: CASSLGTSGAGYEQYF.

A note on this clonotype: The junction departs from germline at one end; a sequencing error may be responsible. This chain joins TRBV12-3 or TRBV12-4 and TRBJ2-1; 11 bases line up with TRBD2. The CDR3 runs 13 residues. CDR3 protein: CASSLVAGGPLVF. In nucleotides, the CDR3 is TGTGCCAGCAGCCTAGTAGCGGGAGGGCCCCTGGTCTTC.

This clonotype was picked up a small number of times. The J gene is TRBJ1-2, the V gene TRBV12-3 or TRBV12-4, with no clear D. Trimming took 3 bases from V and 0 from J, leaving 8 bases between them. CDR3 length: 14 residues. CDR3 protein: CASSFMGSNYGYTF. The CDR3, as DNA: TGTGCCAGCAGTTTTATGGGTTCTAACTATGGCTACACCTTC.

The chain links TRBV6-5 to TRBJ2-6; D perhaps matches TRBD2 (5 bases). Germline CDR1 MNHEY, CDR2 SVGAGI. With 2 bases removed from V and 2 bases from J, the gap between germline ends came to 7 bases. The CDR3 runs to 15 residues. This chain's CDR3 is CASSYEGPGANVLTF. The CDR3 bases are TGTGCCAGCAGTTACGAGGGTCCTGGGGCCAACGTCCTGACTTTC.

Written as DNA, the CDR3 is TGTGCCAGCAGCCAAGAGCCGGGACGTCAAACTGAAGCTTTCTTT. Amino acid sequence: CASSQEPGRQTEAFF. V is TRBV7-9 and J is TRBJ1-1, with a tentative D call TRBD1 (5 bases). The CDR3 is 15 residues long. Germline CDR1 is SEHNR and CDR2 is FQNEAQ (reference sequence). Trimming shortened V by 5 bases and J by 5 bases, and 18 bases separated the two germline ends. The full variable domain, its missing parts supplied by reference TRBV7-9 and TRBJ1-1, is DTGVSQNPRHKITKRGQNVTFRCDPISEHNRLYWYRQTLGQGPEFLTYFQNEAQLEKSRLLSDRFSAERPKGSFSTLEIQRTEQGDSAMYLCASSQEPGRQTEAFFGQGTRLTVV.

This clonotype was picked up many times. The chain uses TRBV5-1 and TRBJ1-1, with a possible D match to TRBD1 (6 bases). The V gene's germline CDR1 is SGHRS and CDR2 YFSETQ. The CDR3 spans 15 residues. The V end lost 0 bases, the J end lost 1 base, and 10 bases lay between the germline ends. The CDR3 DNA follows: TGCGCCAGCAGCTTGGCAGGACAGACGAACACTGAAGCTTTCTTT. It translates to CASSLAGQTNTEAFF.

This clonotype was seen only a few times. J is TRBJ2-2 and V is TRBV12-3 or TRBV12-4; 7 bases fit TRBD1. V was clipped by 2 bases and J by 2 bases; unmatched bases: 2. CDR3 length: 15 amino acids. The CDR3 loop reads CASSLRGLNTGELFF. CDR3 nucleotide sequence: TGTGCCAGCAGTTTAAGGGGGCTAAACACCGGGGAGCTGTTTTTT.